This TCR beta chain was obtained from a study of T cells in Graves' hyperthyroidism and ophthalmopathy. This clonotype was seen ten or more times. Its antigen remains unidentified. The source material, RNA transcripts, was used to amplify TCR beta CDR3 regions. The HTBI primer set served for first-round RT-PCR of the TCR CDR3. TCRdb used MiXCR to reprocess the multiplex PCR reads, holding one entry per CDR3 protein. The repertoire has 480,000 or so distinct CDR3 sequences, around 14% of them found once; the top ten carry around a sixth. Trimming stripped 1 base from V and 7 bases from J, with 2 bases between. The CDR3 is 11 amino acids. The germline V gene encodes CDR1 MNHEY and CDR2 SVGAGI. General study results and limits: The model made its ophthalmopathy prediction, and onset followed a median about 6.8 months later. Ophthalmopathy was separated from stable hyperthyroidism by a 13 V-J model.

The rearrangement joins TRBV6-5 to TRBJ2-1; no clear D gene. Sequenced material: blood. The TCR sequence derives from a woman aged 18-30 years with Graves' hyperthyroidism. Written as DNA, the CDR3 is TGTGCCAGCAGTTACTTGAATGAGCAGTTCTTC. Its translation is CASSYLNEQFF.